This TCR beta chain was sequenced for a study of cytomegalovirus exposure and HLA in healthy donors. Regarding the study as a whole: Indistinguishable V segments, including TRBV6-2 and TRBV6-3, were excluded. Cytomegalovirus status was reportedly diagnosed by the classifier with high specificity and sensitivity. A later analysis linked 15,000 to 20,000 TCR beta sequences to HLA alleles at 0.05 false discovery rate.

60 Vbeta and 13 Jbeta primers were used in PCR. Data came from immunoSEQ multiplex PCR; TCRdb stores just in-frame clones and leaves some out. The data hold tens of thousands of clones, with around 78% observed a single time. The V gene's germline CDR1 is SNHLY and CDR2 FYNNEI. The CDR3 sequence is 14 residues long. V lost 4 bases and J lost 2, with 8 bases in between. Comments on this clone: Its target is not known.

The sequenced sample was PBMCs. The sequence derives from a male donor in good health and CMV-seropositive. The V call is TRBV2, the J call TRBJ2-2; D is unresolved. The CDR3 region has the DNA TGTGCCAGCAGTGCGCTAGTTAACACCGGGGAGCTGTTTTTT. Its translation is CASSALVNTGELFF.